This TCR beta chain is drawn from a study of blood T cell repertoires in COVID-19 (dated by TCRdb to the early 2020s). Turning to the overall study: The collaborator samples originated in the United States, Italy and Spain and spanned the acute and convalescent phases of COVID-19. The prospective study material was composed of cDNA or gDNA derived from T cells, B-cell-depleted T cells, or PBMCs. Deeply sampled blood TCRbeta repertoires from subjects exposed to, actively infected with, or recovered from COVID-19 were included in the dataset. The repertoires were released in a freely available public database intended as a resource for research on the immune response to SARS-CoV-2. Samples were obtained from the ongoing ImmuneRACE study (first 160 participants) and from about 1,300 subjects provided by 6 global collaborators. Nearly every sample came with metadata listing a de-identified subject ID, COVID-19 status, age in years and sex. Where HLA class I and class II types were available, the types were taken from metadata supplied by the sample provider, not from assay-based typing. Broader findings and caveats from the paper: The amount of clinical and demographic metadata varied by source and participant and was provided uncurated.

The collaborating institutions used their own protocols to collect whole blood in K2EDTA tubes. For TCRbeta analysis, collaborators shipped samples as frozen whole blood, isolated PBMCs, or DNA extracted from either of those sample types. The immunoSEQ Assay, a bias-controlled multiplex PCR, was used to amplify TCRbeta CDR3 regions from genomic DNA. Processing in the source paper ran as follows. The number of nucleated cells in each sample was estimated from the amplification of reference gene primers within the assay. Sequence reads were collapsed and filtered to measure the absolute abundance of every unique TCRbeta CDR3 rearrangement. Productive Simpson clonality was computed per sample as the square root of Simpson's diversity index over productive rearrangements. Sourced from immuneACCESS, this table was stored by TCRdb with only in-frame sequences that have V and J called. A share of the clones is absent; for the studies checked, an unresolved V gene accounts for under half, and the remainder has no known explanation. V and J calls and clone size are copied from that table; D and trimming were computed from the DNA. A total of tens of thousands of clones appear in this sample, less than 80% of them only once. The top ten clonotypes cover 15% to 20% of the sample.

This clone occurred once. Its recognized antigen is unknown. Base-call qualities are not available, and no considerably larger clone is one nucleotide away. This clonotype originated in a man aged 55-75 years with acute or convalescent COVID-19. Sequenced input: peripheral blood.

The DNA reads as follows: TGTGCCAGCAGCCAAGATCTCGGGGGGGGCACAGATACGCAGTATTTT. The encoded protein is CASSQDLGGGTDTQYF. The chain is encoded by TRBV4-2 joined to TRBJ2-3; 8 bases in between match TRBD2. At the junction V is shortened by 0 bases and J by 1 base; bases outside the gene matches: 3. The germline V gene encodes CDR1 LGHNA and CDR2 YNFKEQ. From cysteine to phenylalanine, the CDR3 is 16 amino acids long. Solely the CDR3 DNA is kept, with 48 bases framed from the first base.